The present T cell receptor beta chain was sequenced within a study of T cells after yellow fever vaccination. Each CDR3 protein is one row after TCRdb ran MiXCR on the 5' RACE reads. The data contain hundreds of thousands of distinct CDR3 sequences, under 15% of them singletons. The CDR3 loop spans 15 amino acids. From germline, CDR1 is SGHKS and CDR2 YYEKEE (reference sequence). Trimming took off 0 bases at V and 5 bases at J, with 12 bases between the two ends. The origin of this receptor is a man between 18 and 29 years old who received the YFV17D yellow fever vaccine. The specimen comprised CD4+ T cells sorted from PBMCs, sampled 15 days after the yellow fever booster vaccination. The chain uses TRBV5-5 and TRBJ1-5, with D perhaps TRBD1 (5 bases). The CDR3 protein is CASSLVSGLDQPQHF. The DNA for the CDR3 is TGTGCCAGCAGCTTGGTTTCGGGGCTGGATCAGCCCCAGCATTTT. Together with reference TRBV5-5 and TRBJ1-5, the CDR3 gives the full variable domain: DAGVTQSPTHLIKTRGQQVTLRCSPISGHKSVSWYQQVLGQGPQFIFQYYEKEERGRGNFPDRFSARQFPNYSSELNVNALLLGDSALYLCASSLVSGLDQPQHFGDGTRLSIL.